What follows are 13 T cell receptor beta chains derived from one specimen sequenced in a study of OX40 agonist ivuxolimab in advanced cancers. Using immunoSEQ multiplex PCR, the repertoire was profiled, and TCRdb retains in-frame clones only, with some absent. This sample has some 70,000 clones, with about 82% found just once. The sequencing used CD4+ or CD8+ T cells sorted from blood, collected in a trial of the OX40 agonist ivuxolimab. Receptors were obtained from an adult with an advanced solid tumor such as melanoma, head and neck, liver or kidney cancer.

CDR3 residues: CASSFQYEQYF. For the CDR3, the DNA is TGTGCCAGCAGCTTCCAGTACGAGCAGTACTTC. The chain employs TRBV7-2 and TRBJ2-7; D is unclear. Germline loops: CDR1 SGHTA, CDR2 FQGNSA. CDR3 size: 11 residues. V was trimmed by 3 bases and J by 4 bases, leaving 4 bases between them.

DNA of the CDR3: TGTGCCAGTGACAGGGCCTCCAATCAGCCCCAGCATTTT. Protein sequence: CASDRASNQPQHF. The chain uses TRBV6-6 and TRBJ1-5; 7 nucleotides align to TRBD1. CDR3 size: 13 residues. Trimming took 9 bases from V and 3 from J; bases not matched to a gene: 5. Germline-derived CDR1 and CDR2 are MNHNY and SVGAGI (reference sequence).

The chain recombines TRBV28 with TRBJ2-5; 7 nucleotides agree with TRBD1. The J segment lost 2 bases and the V segment lost 6 bases, leaving 9 bases of the junction unmatched. This CDR3 has 15 amino acids. CDR1 and CDR2 (germline): MDHEN, SYDVKM. The CDR3 DNA reads TGTGCCAGCAGCCAACACACAGGGGCGCAAGAGACCCAGTACTTC. Protein product: CASSQHTGAQETQYF. Supplemented by reference TRBV28 and TRBJ2-5, the full variable domain reads DVKVTQSSRYLVKRTGEKVFLECVQDMDHENMFWYRQDPGLGLRLIYFSYDVKMKEKGDIPEGYSVSREKKERFSLILESASTNQTSMYLCASSQHTGAQETQYFGPGTRLLVL.

The J gene is TRBJ2-1, the V gene TRBV7-2; D is perhaps TRBD2 (6 bases). CDR1 SGHTA and CDR2 FQGNSA come from the germline V gene. Trimming left V 1 base short and J 10 bases short, with 11 bases between. CDR3 length: 13 residues. The CDR3 loop reads CASSLGPAGEQFF. As DNA, the CDR3 is TGTGCCAGCAGCTTAGGGCCCGCGGGGGAGCAGTTCTTC. The full variable domain, its missing parts supplied by reference TRBV7-2 and TRBJ2-1, is GAGVSQSPSNKVTEKGKDVELRCDPISGHTALYWYRQSLGQGLEFLIYFQGNSAPDKSGLPSDRFSAERTGGSVSTLTIQRTQQEDSAVYLCASSLGPAGEQFFGPGTRLTVL.

This rearrangement joins TRBV6-5 to TRBJ1-2; 7 positions agree with TRBD1. From germline, CDR1 is MNHEY and CDR2 SVGAGI. The CDR3 runs to 13 residues. After removal of 8 bases from V and 5 bases from J, the junction contained 8 bases not matched to a gene. In DNA, the CDR3 is TGTGCCAGCTCCCCAGGGGGACGGTATGGCTACACCTTC. The encoded protein is CASSPGGRYGYTF.

The chain carries TRBV28 and TRBJ1-4; D is ambiguous. The CDR3 runs to 10 residues. CDR1 and CDR2 from the germline V gene are MDHEN and SYDVKM. Trimming shortened V by 7 bases and J by 6 bases, and 3 bases separated the two germline ends. CDR3 coding DNA: TGTGCCAGCATGCATGAAAAACTGTTTTTT. Residues: CASMHEKLFF.

This clone was observed once. The chain couples TRBV7-9 to TRBJ2-5; 12 nucleotides align to TRBD2. This CDR3 contains 19 residues. Germline V gene data show CDR1 as SEHNR and CDR2 as FQNEAQ (reference sequence). V lost 3 bases to trimming and J lost 5 bases; unmatched junction nucleotides: 16. The CDR3 sequence: CASSLSRVLAGGPQETQYF. The CDR3 nucleotides read TGTGCCAGCAGCTTGAGTAGGGTGCTAGCGGGGGGGCCCCAGGAGACCCAGTACTTC.

The rearrangement joins TRBV11-2 to TRBJ1-5; a weak D match, TRBD1 (6 bases). This CDR3 has 13 amino acids. Germline-derived CDR1 and CDR2 are SGHAT and FQNNGV. Trimming took off 5 bases at V and 4 bases at J, with 9 bases between the two ends. This chain's CDR3 is CASSRQVNQPQHF. The CDR3 DNA reads TGTGCCAGCAGCCGACAGGTTAATCAGCCCCAGCATTTT.

V is TRBV5-5 and J is TRBJ2-7; 7 positions match TRBD1. This CDR3 comprises 16 residues. CDR1 and CDR2 from the germline V gene are SGHKS and YYEKEE (reference sequence). The ends lost 0 bases at V and 4 bases at J; junction bases unmatched: 10. The DNA for the CDR3 is TGTGCCAGCAGCTTGGGATCACCAGACAGGGCGTACGAGCAGTACGTC. Protein sequence: CASSLGSPDRAYEQYV.

The V call is TRBV28, the J call TRBJ2-1; D gene ambiguous. This CDR3 region has 15 residues. Per the germline V gene, CDR1 is MDHEN and CDR2 is SYDVKM. V dropped 2 bases and J dropped 0 bases, with 8 bases sitting between them. The CDR3 spells CASSLTPRSYNEQFF. CDR3 sequence (DNA): TGTGCCAGCAGTTTAACCCCCCGCTCCTACAATGAGCAGTTCTTC.

The genes are TRBV12-5 and TRBJ2-5; D unclear. Trimming took 1 base from V and 5 from J, leaving 8 bases between them. Germline values: CDR1 LGHNT, CDR2 FRNRAP. The CDR3 is 13 amino acids. The CDR3 sequence is CASGLANGETQYF. The CDR3 DNA reads TGTGCTAGTGGTTTGGCAAACGGGGAGACCCAGTACTTC.

The chain has TRBV2 and TRBJ2-7; the match to TRBD2 covers 11 bases. V was pared by 6 bases and J by 5 bases, with 9 bases of the junction left unmatched. CDR1 and CDR2 from the germline V gene are SNHLY and FYNNEI. This CDR3 is 15 amino acids long. Here the CDR3 DNA reads TGTGCCAGCAGGGGGACTAGCGGCAGATCGCACGAGCAGTACTTC. The encoded protein is CASRGTSGRSHEQYF.

The V gene is TRBV6-6, the J gene TRBJ2-7; 10 bases align to TRBD2. This CDR3 comprises 15 residues. Trimming removed 0 bases from V and 4 bases from J; junction bases left unmatched: 3. CDR1 and CDR2 from the germline V gene are MNHNY and SVGAGI (reference sequence). CDR3 sequence: CASSYSTSGIYEQYF. In DNA, the CDR3 is TGTGCCAGCAGTTACTCAACTAGCGGGATTTACGAGCAGTACTTC.